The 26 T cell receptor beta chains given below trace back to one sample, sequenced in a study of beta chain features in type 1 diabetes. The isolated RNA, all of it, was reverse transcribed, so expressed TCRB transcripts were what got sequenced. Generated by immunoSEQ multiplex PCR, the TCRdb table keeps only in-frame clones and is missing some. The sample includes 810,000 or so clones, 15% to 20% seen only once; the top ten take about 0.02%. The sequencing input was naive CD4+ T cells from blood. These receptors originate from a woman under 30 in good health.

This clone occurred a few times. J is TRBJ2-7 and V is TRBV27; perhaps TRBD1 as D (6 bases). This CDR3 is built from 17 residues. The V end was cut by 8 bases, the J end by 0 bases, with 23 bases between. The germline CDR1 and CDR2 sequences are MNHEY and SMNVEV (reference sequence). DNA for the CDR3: TGTGCCAGCCGCACTTACATGACAGGAGGAAGCTCCTACGAGCAGTACTTC. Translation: CASRTYMTGGSSYEQYF.

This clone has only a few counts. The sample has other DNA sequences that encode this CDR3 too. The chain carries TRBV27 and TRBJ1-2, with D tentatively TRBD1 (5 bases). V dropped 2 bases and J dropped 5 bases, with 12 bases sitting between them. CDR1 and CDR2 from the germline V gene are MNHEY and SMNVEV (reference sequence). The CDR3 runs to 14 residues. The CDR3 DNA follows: TGTGCCAGCAGTTTAGGGCAGGGCAATTATGGCTACACCTTC. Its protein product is CASSLGQGNYGYTF.

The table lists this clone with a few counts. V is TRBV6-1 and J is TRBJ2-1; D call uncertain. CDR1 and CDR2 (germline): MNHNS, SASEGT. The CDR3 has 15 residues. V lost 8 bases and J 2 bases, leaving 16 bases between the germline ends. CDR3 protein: CASLRSTYAYNEQFF. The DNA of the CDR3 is TGTGCCAGCCTAAGGAGCACCTATGCCTACAATGAGCAGTTCTTC.

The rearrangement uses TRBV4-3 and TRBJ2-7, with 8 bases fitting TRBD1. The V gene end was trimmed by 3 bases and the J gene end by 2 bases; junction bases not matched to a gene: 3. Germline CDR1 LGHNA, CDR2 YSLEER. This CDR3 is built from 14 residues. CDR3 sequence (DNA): TGCGCCAGCAGCCACGGACAGGGTACCTACGAGCAGTACTTC. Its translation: CASSHGQGTYEQYF.

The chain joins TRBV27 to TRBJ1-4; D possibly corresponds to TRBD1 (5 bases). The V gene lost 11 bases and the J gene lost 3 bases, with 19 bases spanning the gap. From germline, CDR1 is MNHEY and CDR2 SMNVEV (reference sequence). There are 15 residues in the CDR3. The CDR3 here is CAETLAGEPNEKLFF. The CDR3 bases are TGTGCCGAGACCTTGGCGGGGGAACCTAATGAAAAACTGTTTTTT.

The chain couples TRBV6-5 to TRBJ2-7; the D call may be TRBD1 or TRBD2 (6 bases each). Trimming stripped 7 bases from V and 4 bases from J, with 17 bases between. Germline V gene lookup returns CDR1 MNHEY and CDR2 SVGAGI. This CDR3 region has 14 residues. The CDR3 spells CASKRGQREYEQYF. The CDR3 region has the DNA TGTGCCAGCAAACGGGGGCAGAGGGAGTACGAGCAGTACTTC.

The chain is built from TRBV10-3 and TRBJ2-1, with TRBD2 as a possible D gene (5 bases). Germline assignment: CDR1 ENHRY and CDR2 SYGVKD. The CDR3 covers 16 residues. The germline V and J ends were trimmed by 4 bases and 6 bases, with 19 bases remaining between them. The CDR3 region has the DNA TGTGCCATCAGTGCCCAACTAGACCTCACGGTCAATGAGCAGTTCTTC. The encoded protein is CAISAQLDLTVNEQFF.

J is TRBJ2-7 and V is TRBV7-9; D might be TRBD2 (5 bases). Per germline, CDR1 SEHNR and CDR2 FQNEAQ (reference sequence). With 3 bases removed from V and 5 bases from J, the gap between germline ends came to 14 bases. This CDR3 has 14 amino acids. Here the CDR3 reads CASSFVGETHEQYF. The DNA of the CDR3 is TGTGCCAGCAGCTTTGTGGGAGAGACCCACGAGCAGTACTTC.

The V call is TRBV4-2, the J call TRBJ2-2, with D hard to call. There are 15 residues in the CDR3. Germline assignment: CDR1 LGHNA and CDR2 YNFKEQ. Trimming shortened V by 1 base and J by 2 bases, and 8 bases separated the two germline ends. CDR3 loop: CASSQGGRNTGELFF. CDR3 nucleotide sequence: TGTGCCAGCAGCCAAGGCGGAAGAAACACCGGGGAGCTGTTTTTT.

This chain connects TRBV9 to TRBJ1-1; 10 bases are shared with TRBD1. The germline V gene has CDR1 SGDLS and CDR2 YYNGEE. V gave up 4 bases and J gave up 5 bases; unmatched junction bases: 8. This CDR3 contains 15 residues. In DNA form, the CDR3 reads TGTGCCAGCAGCCCTAGGGACAGGGGAGGGACTGAAGCTTTCTTT. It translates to CASSPRDRGGTEAFF.

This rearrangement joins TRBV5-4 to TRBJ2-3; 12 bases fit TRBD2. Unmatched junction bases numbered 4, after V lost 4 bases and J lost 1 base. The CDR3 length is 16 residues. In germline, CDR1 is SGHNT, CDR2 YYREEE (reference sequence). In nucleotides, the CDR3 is TGTGCCAGCAGCCCTAGCGGGAGGGCCGGCACAGATACGCAGTATTTT. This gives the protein CASSPSGRAGTDTQYF.

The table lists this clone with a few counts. The CDR3 here is CASSPFVAGGSNEQFF. The CDR3 DNA reads TGTGCCAGCAGCCCTTTCGTAGCGGGAGGTTCAAATGAGCAGTTCTTC. The J gene is TRBJ2-1, the V gene TRBV7-9; 10 bases line up with TRBD2. J lost 7 bases, V lost 5 bases, and 11 bases had no gene match. Germline loops: CDR1 SEHNR, CDR2 FQNEAQ (reference sequence). This CDR3 has 16 residues. Full variable domain (missing parts from reference TRBV7-9 and TRBJ2-1): DTGVSQNPRHKITKRGQNVTFRCDPISEHNRLYWYRQTLGQGPEFLTYFQNEAQLEKSRLLSDRFSAERPKGSFSTLEIQRTEQGDSAMYLCASSPFVAGGSNEQFFGPGTRLTVL.

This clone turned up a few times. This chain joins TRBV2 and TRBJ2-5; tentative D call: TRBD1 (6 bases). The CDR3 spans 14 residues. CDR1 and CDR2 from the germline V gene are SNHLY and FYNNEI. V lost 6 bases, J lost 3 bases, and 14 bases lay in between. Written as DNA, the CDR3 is TGTGCCAGCAGCGCACTTAGGGGGAAAGAGACCCAGTACTTC. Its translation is CASSALRGKETQYF. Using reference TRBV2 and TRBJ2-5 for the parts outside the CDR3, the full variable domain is EPEVTQTPSHQVTQMGQEVILRCVPISNHLYFYWYRQILGQKVEFLVSFYNNEISEKSEIFDDQFSVERPDGSNFTLKIRSTKLEDSAMYFCASSALRGKETQYFGPGTRLLVL.

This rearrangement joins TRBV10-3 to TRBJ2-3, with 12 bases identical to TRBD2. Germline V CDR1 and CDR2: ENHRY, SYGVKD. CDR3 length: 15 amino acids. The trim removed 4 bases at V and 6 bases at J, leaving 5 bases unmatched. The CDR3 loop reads CAISVGLAGPDTQYF. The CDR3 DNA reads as TGTGCCATCAGTGTAGGACTAGCGGGACCCGATACGCAGTATTTT.

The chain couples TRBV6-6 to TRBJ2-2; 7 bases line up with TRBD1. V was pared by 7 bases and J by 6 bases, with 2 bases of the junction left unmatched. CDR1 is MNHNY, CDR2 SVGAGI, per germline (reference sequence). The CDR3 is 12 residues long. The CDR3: CASNDRAGELFF. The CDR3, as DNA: TGTGCCAGCAACGACAGGGCCGGGGAGCTGTTTTTT.

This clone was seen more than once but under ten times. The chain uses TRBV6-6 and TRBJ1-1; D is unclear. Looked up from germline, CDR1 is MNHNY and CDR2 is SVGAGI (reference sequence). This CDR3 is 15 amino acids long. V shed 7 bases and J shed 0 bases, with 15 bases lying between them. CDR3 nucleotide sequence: TGTGCCAGCATATCTTCGTGGGCGTTGAACACTGAAGCTTTCTTT. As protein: CASISSWALNTEAFF.

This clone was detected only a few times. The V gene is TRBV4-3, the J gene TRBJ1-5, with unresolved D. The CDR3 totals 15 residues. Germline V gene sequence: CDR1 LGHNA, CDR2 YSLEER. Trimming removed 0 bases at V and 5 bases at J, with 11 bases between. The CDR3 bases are TGCGCCAGCAGCCAAGACCATTGGGCGGATCAGCCCCAGCATTTT. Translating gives CASSQDHWADQPQHF.

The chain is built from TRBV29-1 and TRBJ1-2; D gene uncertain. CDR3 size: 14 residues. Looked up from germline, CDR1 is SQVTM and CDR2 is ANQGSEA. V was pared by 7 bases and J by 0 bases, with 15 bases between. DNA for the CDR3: TGCAGCGCCCGGGGAGCCCCCCCTAACTATGGCTACACCTTC. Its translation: CSARGAPPNYGYTF. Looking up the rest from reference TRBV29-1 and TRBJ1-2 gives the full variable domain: SAVISQKPSRDICQRGTSLTIQCQVDSQVTMMFWYRQQPGQSLTLIATANQGSEATYESGFVIDKFPISRPNLTFSTLTVSNMSPEDSSIYLCSARGAPPNYGYTFGSGTRLTVV.

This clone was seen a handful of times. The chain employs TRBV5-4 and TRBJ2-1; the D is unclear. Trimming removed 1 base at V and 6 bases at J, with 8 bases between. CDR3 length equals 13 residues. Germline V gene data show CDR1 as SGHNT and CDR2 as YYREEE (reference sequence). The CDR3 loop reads CASSLQSSNEQFF. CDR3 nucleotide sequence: TGTGCCAGCAGCTTGCAGTCAAGCAATGAGCAGTTCTTC.

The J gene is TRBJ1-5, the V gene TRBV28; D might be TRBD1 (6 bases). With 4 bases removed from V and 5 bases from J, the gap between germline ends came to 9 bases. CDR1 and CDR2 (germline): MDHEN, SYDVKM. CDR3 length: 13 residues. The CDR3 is CASSWTEHQPQHF. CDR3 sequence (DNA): TGTGCCAGCAGTTGGACAGAGCATCAGCCCCAGCATTTT. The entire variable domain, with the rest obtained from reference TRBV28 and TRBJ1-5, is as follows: DVKVTQSSRYLVKRTGEKVFLECVQDMDHENMFWYRQDPGLGLRLIYFSYDVKMKEKGDIPEGYSVSREKKERFSLILESASTNQTSMYLCASSWTEHQPQHFGDGTRLSIL.

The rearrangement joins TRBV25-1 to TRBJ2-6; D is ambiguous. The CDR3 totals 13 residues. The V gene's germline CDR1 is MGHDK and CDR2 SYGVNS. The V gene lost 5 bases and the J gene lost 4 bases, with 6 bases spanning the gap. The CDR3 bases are TGTGCCAGCAGTCCGGCCGGGGCCAACGTCCTGACTTTC. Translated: CASSPAGANVLTF.

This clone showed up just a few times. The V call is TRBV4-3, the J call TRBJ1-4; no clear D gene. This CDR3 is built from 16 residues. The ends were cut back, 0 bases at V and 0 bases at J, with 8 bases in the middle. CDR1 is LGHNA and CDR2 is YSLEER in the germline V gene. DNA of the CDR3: TGCGCCAGCAGCCAAGATGGCTGGGCAACTAATGAAAAACTGTTTTTT. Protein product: CASSQDGWATNEKLFF.

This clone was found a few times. The CDR3 DNA follows: TGTGCCAGCAGTAGTGGACCAACCTACGAGCAGTACTTC. Translation gives CASSSGPTYEQYF. The V and J genes are TRBV6-5 and TRBJ2-7; D remains unclear. Trimming removed 5 bases from V and 2 bases from J, with 10 bases in between. The CDR3 loop spans 13 amino acids. In germline, CDR1 is MNHEY, CDR2 SVGAGI.

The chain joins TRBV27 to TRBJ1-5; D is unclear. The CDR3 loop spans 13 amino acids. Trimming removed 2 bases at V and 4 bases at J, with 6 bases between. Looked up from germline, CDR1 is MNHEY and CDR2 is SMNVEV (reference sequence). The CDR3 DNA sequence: TGTGCCAGCAGTTTAAAGGAGAATCAGCCCCAGCATTTT. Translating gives CASSLKENQPQHF.

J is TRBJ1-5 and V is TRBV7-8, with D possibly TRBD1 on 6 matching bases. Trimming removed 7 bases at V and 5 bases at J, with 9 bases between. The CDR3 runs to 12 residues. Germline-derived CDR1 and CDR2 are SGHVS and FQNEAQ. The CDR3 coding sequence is TGTGCCAGCACTCCAGGGGATCAGCCCCAGCATTTT. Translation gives CASTPGDQPQHF.

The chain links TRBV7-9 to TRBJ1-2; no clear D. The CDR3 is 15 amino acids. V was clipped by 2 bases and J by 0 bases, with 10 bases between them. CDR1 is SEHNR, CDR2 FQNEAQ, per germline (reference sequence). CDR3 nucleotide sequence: TGTGCCAGCAGCTTACGAGACGCCGCTAACTATGGCTACACCTTC. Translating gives CASSLRDAANYGYTF.